A single sample is the source of the 16 T cell receptor beta chains below, sequenced in a study of cytomegalovirus exposure and HLA in healthy donors. Primers: 60 Vbeta forward and 13 Jbeta reverse. TCRdb's table, derived via immunoSEQ multiplex PCR, lists solely in-frame clones and lacks some. The table shows about 130,000 clones, with around 79% occurring only once. Sequenced sample: PBMCs. The receptors originated from a woman between 40 and 55 years old in good health and CMV-seropositive.

The CDR3 is CASSPVEGHRRNTEAFF. The CDR3 DNA sequence: TGTGCCAGCAGCCCCGTAGAGGGACACAGGAGGAACACTGAAGCTTTCTTT. The rearrangement uses TRBV7-2 and TRBJ1-1; TRBD1 is a possible D gene (6 bases). Germline V gene data show CDR1 as SGHTA and CDR2 as FQGNSA. V lost 5 bases and J lost 1, with 20 bases in between. The CDR3 length is 17 residues. The full variable domain, in which reference TRBV7-2 and TRBJ1-1 provide the parts outside the CDR3, is GAGVSQSPSNKVTEKGKDVELRCDPISGHTALYWYRQSLGQGLEFLIYFQGNSAPDKSGLPSDRFSAERTGGSVSTLTIQRTQQEDSAVYLCASSPVEGHRRNTEAFFGQGTRLTVV.

V and J are TRBV5-4 and TRBJ2-5; D is perhaps TRBD2 (6 bases). The tail of the sequence fits TRBJ2-7 better, so the J call may be wrong. Germline loops: CDR1 SGHNT, CDR2 YYREEE (reference sequence). The CDR3 totals 16 residues. The CDR3 nucleotides are TGTGCCAGCAGCTGGGGCCTGGCTAGCGCCTCCTACGAGCAGTACTTC. It specifies CASSWGLASASYEQYF.

This chain joins TRBV4-3 and TRBJ2-3; D is perhaps TRBD2 (5 bases). Germline V gene lookup returns CDR1 LGHNA and CDR2 YSLEER. This CDR3 contains 13 residues. V lost 0 bases, J lost 8 bases, and 9 bases lay in between. As DNA, the CDR3 is TGCGCCAGCAGCCAAGATTTTGGAGGTACGCAGTATTTT. Protein product: CASSQDFGGTQYF.

The CDR3, as DNA: TGCGCCAGCAGCTTGGGGTTTCAGGGGGACGAGCAGTACTTC. This gives the protein CASSLGFQGDEQYF. V gene TRBV5-1 combines with J gene TRBJ2-7, with 7 nucleotides matching TRBD1. This CDR3 is 14 amino acids long. V dropped 0 bases and J dropped 5; count of bases not matched to a gene: 5. The germline gives CDR1 SGHRS, CDR2 YFSETQ.

The chain carries TRBV7-9 and TRBJ1-2, with D uncertain. This CDR3 region has 13 residues. V was cut by 5 bases and J by 4 bases, with 11 bases left in between. Looked up from germline, CDR1 is SEHNR and CDR2 is FQNEAQ (reference sequence). CDR3 in DNA: TGTGCCAGCAGCCTCCAGACAACCTATGGCTACACCTTC. Its protein product is CASSLQTTYGYTF.

This clone was counted between two and nine times. This chain uses TRBV28 with TRBJ1-4; TRBD1 is a possible D gene (6 bases). The V gene's germline CDR1 is MDHEN and CDR2 SYDVKM. Trimming cost V 10 bases and J 3 bases, with 12 bases left between them. The CDR3 is 13 amino acids. The CDR3 region has the DNA TGTGCCATCCTAGGGGGGGCTAATGAAAAACTGTTTTTT. Translating gives CAILGGANEKLFF.

The chain couples TRBV6-4 to TRBJ2-3; 11 bases fit TRBD1. Germline CDR1 is MRHNA and CDR2 is SNTAGT. Trimming removed 6 bases from V and 2 bases from J; junction bases left unmatched: 4. The CDR3 is 15 residues long. CDR3 sequence (DNA): TGTGCCAGCAGACCGGGACAGGGGGACACAGATACGCAGTATTTT. Its translation: CASRPGQGDTDTQYF.

This clone was seen only a few times. The chain joins TRBV30 to TRBJ1-2; D is uncertain. This CDR3 has 12 residues. Germline lookup yields CDR1 GTSNPN and CDR2 SVGIG (reference sequence). V shed 4 bases and J shed 8 bases, with 14 bases lying between them. The CDR3 sequence: CAWIRRLEGYTF. The CDR3 nucleotides read TGTGCCTGGATTCGGCGGCTGGAGGGCTACACCTTC.

This chain connects TRBV28 to TRBJ2-1, with D perhaps TRBD2 (5 bases). CDR3 size: 12 residues. V was cut by 6 bases and J by 5 bases, with 8 bases left in between. Germline assignment: CDR1 MDHEN and CDR2 SYDVKM. The CDR3 loop reads CASRTMNNEQFF. The CDR3, as DNA: TGTGCCAGCAGGACTATGAACAATGAGCAGTTCTTC. Filled out from reference TRBV28 and TRBJ2-1, the complete variable domain reads DVKVTQSSRYLVKRTGEKVFLECVQDMDHENMFWYRQDPGLGLRLIYFSYDVKMKEKGDIPEGYSVSREKKERFSLILESASTNQTSMYLCASRTMNNEQFFGPGTRLTVL.

This chain joins TRBV30 and TRBJ1-5; D is perhaps TRBD1 (6 bases). CDR3 size: 15 residues. The V gene's germline CDR1 is GTSNPN and CDR2 SVGIG (reference sequence). V lost 3 bases and J lost 7, with 19 bases in between. CDR3 in DNA: TGTGCCTGGAGCCTCATTACAGGGAATGGGCAGCCCCAGCATTTT. Its protein is CAWSLITGNGQPQHF.

As to this clone: The same CDR3 also results from other DNA sequences found in this sample. J is TRBJ1-5 and V is TRBV2; 7 bases fit TRBD1. The CDR3 has 15 residues. Germline loops: CDR1 SNHLY, CDR2 FYNNEI. V shed 7 bases, J shed 1 base, and the junction held 7 bases outside the gene matches. CDR3 amino acids: CASTSTGMSNQPQHF. The DNA for the CDR3 is TGTGCCAGCACTTCGACAGGGATGAGCAATCAGCCCCAGCATTTT. The whole variable domain, filled in from reference TRBV2 and TRBJ1-5, reads EPEVTQTPSHQVTQMGQEVILRCVPISNHLYFYWYRQILGQKVEFLVSFYNNEISEKSEIFDDQFSVERPDGSNFTLKIRSTKLEDSAMYFCASTSTGMSNQPQHFGDGTRLSIL.

This clone came up a few times. The chain carries TRBV5-1 and TRBJ2-5, with D maybe TRBD1 (5 bases). This CDR3 spans 15 amino acids. Germline assignment: CDR1 SGHRS and CDR2 YFSETQ. Trimming removed 0 bases at V and 2 bases at J, with 11 bases between. The CDR3 reads CASSLGGRGQETQYF. CDR3 nucleotide sequence: TGCGCCAGCAGCTTGGGGGGAAGGGGTCAAGAGACCCAGTACTTC. The variable domain in full, completed from reference TRBV5-1 and TRBJ2-5, reads KAGVTQTPRYLIKTRGQQVTLSCSPISGHRSVSWYQQTPGQGLQFLFEYFSETQRNKGNFPGRFSGRQFSNSRSEMNVSTLELGDSALYLCASSLGGRGQETQYFGPGTRLLVL.

The chain recombines TRBV9 with TRBJ1-1; D not resolved. This CDR3 has 16 amino acids. V was cut by 0 bases and J by 1 base, with 13 bases left in between. In germline, CDR1 is SGDLS, CDR2 YYNGEE. CDR3 DNA sequence: TGTGCCAGCAGCGTAGACGCGGGGAGGCGGAACACTGAAGCTTTCTTT. It yields the protein CASSVDAGRRNTEAFF. Supplemented by reference TRBV9 and TRBJ1-1, the full variable domain reads DSGVTQTPKHLITATGQRVTLRCSPRSGDLSVYWYQQSLDQGLQFLIQYYNGEERAKGNILERFSAQQFPDLHSELNLSSLELGDSALYFCASSVDAGRRNTEAFFGQGTRLTVV.

V gene TRBV5-6 combines with J gene TRBJ1-3; D is perhaps TRBD1 (5 bases). With 4 bases removed from V and 7 bases from J, the gap between germline ends came to 18 bases. Germline V lookup: CDR1 SGHDT, CDR2 YYEEEE. The CDR3 totals 15 residues. The CDR3 DNA sequence: TGTGCCAGCAGCACGGACCAGGGTCCTCGGAACACCATATATTTT. Translation gives CASSTDQGPRNTIYF.

The chain joins TRBV19 to TRBJ2-7, with D possibly being TRBD2 (5 bases). V was trimmed by 5 bases and J by 1 base, leaving 12 bases between them. CDR3 size: 14 residues. The germline gives CDR1 LNHDA, CDR2 SQIVND (reference sequence). The CDR3 here is CASSAAAQSYEQYF. In nucleotides, the CDR3 is TGTGCCAGTAGTGCAGCGGCCCAGTCCTACGAGCAGTACTTC.

This chain joins TRBV19 and TRBJ1-2; D unclear. The germline V and J ends were trimmed by 7 bases and 4 bases, with 7 bases remaining between them. CDR1 and CDR2 (germline): LNHDA, SQIVND (reference sequence). CDR3 length: 11 amino acids. CDR3: CASTQSYGYTF. Here the CDR3 DNA reads TGTGCCAGTACTCAGTCCTATGGCTACACCTTC.